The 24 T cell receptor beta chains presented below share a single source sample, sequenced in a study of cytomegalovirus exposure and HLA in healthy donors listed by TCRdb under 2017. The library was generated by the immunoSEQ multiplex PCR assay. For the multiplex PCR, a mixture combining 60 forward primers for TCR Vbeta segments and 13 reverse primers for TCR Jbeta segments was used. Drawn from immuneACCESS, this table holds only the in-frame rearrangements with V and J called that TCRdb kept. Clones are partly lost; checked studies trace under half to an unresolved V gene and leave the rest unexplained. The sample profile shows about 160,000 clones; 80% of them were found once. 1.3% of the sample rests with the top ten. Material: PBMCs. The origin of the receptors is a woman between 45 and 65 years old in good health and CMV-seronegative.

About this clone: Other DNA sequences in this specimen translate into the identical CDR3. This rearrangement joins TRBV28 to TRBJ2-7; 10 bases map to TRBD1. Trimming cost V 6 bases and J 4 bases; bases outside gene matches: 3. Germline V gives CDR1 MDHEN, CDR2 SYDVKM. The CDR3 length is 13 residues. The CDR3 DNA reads TGTGCCAGCAGGCCGGGACAGGGGTACGAGCAGTACTTC. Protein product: CASRPGQGYEQYF.

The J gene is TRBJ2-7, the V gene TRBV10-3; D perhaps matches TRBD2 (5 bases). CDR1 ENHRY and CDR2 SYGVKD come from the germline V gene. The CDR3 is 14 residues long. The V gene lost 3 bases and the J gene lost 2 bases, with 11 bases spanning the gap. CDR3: CAISDMGATYEQYF. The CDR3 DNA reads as TGTGCCATCAGTGATATGGGAGCGACCTACGAGCAGTACTTC.

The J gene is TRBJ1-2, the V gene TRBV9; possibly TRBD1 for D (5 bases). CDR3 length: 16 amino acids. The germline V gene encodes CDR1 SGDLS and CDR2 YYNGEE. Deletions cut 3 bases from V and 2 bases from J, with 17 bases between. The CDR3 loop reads CASSAGGALPNYGYTF. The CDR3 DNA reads TGTGCCAGCAGCGCCGGAGGGGCCTTGCCCAACTATGGCTACACCTTC.

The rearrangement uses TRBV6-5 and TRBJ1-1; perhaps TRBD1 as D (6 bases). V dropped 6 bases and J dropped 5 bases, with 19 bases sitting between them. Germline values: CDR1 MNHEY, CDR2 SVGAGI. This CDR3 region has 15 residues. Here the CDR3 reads CASSLSQGRGTEAFF. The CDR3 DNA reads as TGTGCCAGCAGCCTATCCCAGGGGCGAGGAACTGAAGCTTTCTTT.

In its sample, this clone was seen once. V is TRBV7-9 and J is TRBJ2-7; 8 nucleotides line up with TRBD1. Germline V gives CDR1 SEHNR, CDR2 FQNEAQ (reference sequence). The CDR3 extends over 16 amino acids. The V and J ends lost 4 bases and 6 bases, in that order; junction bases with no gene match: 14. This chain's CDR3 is CASSSLPRGPIGEQYF. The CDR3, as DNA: TGTGCCAGCAGCTCCTTACCCAGGGGGCCGATCGGCGAGCAGTACTTC.

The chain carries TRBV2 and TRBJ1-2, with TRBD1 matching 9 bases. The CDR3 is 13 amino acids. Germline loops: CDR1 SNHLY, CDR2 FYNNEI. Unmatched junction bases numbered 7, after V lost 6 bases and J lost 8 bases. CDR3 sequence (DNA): TGTGCCAGCAGAGCGGACAGGGGAGGCGGCTACACCTTC. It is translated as CASRADRGGGYTF.

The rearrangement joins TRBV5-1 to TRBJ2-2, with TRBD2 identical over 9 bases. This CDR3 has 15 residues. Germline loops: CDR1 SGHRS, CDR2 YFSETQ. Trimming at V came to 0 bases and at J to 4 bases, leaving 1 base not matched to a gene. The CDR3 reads CASSLVAGVTGELFF. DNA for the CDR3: TGCGCCAGCAGCTTGGTAGCGGGAGTCACCGGGGAGCTGTTTTTT.

The CDR3 nucleotides read TGTGCCAGCAGCGGAACTAGCGGGAGATACGAGCAGTACTTC. Amino acids: CASSGTSGRYEQYF. The chain employs TRBV2 and TRBJ2-7; 11 nucleotides agree with TRBD2. The CDR3 consists of 14 residues. Germline CDR1 and CDR2: SNHLY and FYNNEI. V lost 6 bases and J lost 4; bases outside the gene matches: 5.

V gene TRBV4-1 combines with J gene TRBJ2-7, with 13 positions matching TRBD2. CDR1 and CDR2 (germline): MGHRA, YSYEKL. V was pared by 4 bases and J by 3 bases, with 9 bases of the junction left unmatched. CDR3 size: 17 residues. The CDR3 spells CASSPSPTSGGIYEQYF. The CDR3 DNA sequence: TGCGCCAGCAGCCCGTCCCCGACTAGCGGGGGGATCTACGAGCAGTACTTC.

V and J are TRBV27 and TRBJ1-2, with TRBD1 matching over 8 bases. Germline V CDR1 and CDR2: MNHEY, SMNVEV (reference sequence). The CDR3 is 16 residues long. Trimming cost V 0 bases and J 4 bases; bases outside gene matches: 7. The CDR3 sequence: CASSLSIGDRSYGYTF. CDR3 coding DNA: TGTGCCAGCAGTTTATCAATTGGGGACAGGTCCTATGGCTACACCTTC.

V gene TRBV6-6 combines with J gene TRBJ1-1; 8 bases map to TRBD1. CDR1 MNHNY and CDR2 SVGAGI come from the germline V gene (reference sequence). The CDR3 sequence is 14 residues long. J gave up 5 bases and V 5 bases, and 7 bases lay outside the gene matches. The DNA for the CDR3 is TGTGCCAGCAGTCCAGGGGGCGTACGGACTGAAGCTTTCTTT. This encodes CASSPGGVRTEAFF.

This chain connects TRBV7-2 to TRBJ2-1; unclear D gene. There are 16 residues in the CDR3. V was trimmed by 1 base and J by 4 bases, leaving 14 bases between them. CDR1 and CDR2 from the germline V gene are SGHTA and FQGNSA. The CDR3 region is CASSLGPLRVYNEQFF. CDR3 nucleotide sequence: TGTGCCAGCAGCTTAGGTCCCTTACGCGTTTACAATGAGCAGTTCTTC. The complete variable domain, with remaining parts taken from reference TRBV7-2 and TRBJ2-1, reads GAGVSQSPSNKVTEKGKDVELRCDPISGHTALYWYRQSLGQGLEFLIYFQGNSAPDKSGLPSDRFSAERTGGSVSTLTIQRTQQEDSAVYLCASSLGPLRVYNEQFFGPGTRLTVL.

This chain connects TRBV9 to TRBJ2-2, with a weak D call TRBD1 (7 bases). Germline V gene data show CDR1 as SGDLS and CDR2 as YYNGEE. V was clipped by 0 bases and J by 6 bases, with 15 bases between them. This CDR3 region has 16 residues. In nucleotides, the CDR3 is TGTGCCAGCAGCGTAGGTCAGGGGGAGGTTGCCGGGGAGCTGTTTTTT. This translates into CASSVGQGEVAGELFF.

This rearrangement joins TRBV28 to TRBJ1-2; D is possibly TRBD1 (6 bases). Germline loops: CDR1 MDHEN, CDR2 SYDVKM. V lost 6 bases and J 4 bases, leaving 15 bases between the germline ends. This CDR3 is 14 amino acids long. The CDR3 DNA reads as TGTGCCAGCAGGCATAACAGGGTCCGCTATGGCTACACCTTC. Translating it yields CASRHNRVRYGYTF.

This CDR3 reads CASSPPRVMNTEAFF. In nucleotides, the CDR3 is TGTGCCAGCAGCCCCCCCCGGGTCATGAACACTGAAGCTTTCTTT. The chain links TRBV28 to TRBJ1-1; D gene uncertain. V was shortened by 6 bases and J by 0 bases, with 14 bases between the two germline ends. CDR1 is MDHEN, CDR2 SYDVKM, per germline. This CDR3 comprises 15 residues.

The CDR3: CASSRLRGQVLNTIYF. CDR3 nucleotides: TGTGCCAGCAGCCGCCTCAGGGGACAGGTTCTAAACACCATATATTTT. The genes are TRBV7-9 and TRBJ1-3; 8 bases map to TRBD1. The trim removed 5 bases at V and 6 bases at J, leaving 12 bases unmatched. Germline V gives CDR1 SEHNR, CDR2 FQNEAQ (reference sequence). The CDR3 has 16 amino acids. Based on the CDR3 plus reference TRBV7-9 and TRBJ1-3, the full variable domain is DTGVSQNPRHKITKRGQNVTFRCDPISEHNRLYWYRQTLGQGPEFLTYFQNEAQLEKSRLLSDRFSAERPKGSFSTLEIQRTEQGDSAMYLCASSRLRGQVLNTIYFGEGSWLTVV.

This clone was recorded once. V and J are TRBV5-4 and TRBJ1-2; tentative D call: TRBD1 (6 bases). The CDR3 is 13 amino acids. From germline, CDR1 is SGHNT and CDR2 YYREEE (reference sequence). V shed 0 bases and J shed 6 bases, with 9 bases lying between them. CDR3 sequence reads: CASSLDRENGYTF. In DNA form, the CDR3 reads TGTGCCAGCAGCTTGGACAGGGAAAATGGCTACACCTTC.

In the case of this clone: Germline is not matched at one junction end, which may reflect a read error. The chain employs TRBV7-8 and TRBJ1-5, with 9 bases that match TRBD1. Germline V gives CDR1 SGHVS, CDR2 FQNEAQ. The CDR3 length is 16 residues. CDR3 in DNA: TGTGCCAGCAGCTTCGAACCGGGACAGGGCAACCAGCCCCAGCATTTT. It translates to CASSFEPGQGNQPQHF.

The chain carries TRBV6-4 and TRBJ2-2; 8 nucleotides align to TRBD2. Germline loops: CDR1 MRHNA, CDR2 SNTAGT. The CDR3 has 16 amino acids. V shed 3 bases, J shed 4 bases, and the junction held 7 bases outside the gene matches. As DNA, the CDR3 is TGTGCCAGCAGTGAGAGAGGCCTAGCGGGCACCGGGGAGCTGTTTTTT. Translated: CASSERGLAGTGELFF.

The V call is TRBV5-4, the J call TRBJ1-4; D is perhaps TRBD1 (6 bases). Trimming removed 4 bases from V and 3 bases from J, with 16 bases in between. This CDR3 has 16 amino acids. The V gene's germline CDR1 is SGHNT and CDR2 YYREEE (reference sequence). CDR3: CASSPGVWTPNEKLFF. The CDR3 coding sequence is TGTGCCAGCAGCCCAGGGGTCTGGACACCTAATGAAAAACTGTTTTTT.

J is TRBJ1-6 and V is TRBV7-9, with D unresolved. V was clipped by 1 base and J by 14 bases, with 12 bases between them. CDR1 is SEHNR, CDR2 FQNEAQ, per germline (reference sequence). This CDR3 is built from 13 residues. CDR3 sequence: CASSLGAPRALHF. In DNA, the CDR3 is TGTGCCAGCAGCTTAGGTGCTCCCCGGGCCCTCCACTTT.

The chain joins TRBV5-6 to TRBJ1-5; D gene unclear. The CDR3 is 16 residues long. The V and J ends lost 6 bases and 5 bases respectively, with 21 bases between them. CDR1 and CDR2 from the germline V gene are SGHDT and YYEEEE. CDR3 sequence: CASTSTEGRIYQPQHF. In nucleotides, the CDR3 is TGTGCCAGCACCTCGACCGAGGGCCGAATCTATCAGCCCCAGCATTTT.

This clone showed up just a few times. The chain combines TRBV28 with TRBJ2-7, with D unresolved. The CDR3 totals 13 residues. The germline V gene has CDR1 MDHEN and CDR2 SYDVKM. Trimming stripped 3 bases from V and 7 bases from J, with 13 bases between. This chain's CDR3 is CASSFGAVKEQYF. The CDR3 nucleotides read TGTGCCAGCAGTTTTGGTGCAGTTAAAGAGCAGTACTTC.

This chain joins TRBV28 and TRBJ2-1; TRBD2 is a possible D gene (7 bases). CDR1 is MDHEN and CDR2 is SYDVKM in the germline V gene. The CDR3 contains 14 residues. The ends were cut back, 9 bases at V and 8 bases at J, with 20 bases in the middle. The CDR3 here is CASSRGGSIDEQFF. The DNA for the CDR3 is TGTGCCAGTTCCAGGGGAGGGAGCATCGATGAGCAGTTCTTC.